Listed below are T cell receptor beta chains from one sample, sequenced in a study of Tregs in tolerant kidney transplant recipients. TCRdb's table, derived via immunoSEQ multiplex PCR, lists solely in-frame clones and lacks some. The sample shows around 86,000 clones, about 91% of them seen only once. This material consisted of CD4+ T cells from blood (PBMCs), taken 24 months after the transplant. These receptors were taken from a human patient who received a combined kidney and bone marrow transplant. Some T cells may trace back to the graft donor. CDR3s include the opening cysteine and the closing phenylalanine or tryptophan. D genes are given only for firm matches. Clone size, where shown, is once, few, many, or a class for clones that have expanded.

v_gene	d_gene	abundance	j_gene	CDR3nt	CDR3aa
TRBV6-1	.	.	TRBJ2-2	TGTGCCAGCTGGGGCAGACCGAACACCGGGGAGCTGTTTTTT	CASWGRPNTGELFF
TRBV6-1	.	few	TRBJ2-1	TGTGCCAGCAGGATAGCGGCGAACAATGAGCAGTTCTTC	CASRIAANNEQFF
TRBV5-1	TRBD1	.	TRBJ2-7	TGCGCCAGCAAACTCGGGACAGTATCCTACGAGCAGTACTTC	CASKLGTVSYEQYF
TRBV6-5	.	.	TRBJ1-5	TGTGCCAGCAGTTACTCTTACAATAGCAATCAGCCCCAGCATTTT	CASSYSYNSNQPQHF
TRBV29-1	.	.	TRBJ2-2	TGCAGCGTTGATCTACTGAACACCGGGGAGCTGTTTTTT	CSVDLLNTGELFF
TRBV9	.	.	TRBJ1-2	TGTGCCAGCAGCGCAATGGACAGACAGGCCTATGGCTACACCTTC	CASSAMDRQAYGYTF
TRBV7-8	.	.	TRBJ2-7	TGTGCCAGCAGCCTCCGACCAAGCCGGGGCTACGAGCAGTACTTC	CASSLRPSRGYEQYF
TRBV5-1	TRBD2	.	TRBJ2-1	TGCGCCAGCAGCTTCACAGCGGGGAACAATGAGCAGTTCTTC	CASSFTAGNNEQFF
TRBV6-5	TRBD2	.	TRBJ2-3	TGTGCCAGCAGCCAGCGGGAGGGCACAGATACGCAGTATTTT	CASSQREGTDTQYF
TRBV4-3	.	.	TRBJ1-1	TGCGCCAGCAGCCAAGATGCCCCGGGGGGTAGGAACACTGAAGCTTTCTTT	CASSQDAPGGRNTEAFF
TRBV9	TRBD2	.	TRBJ2-1	TGTGCCAGCAGCAGAGAGGGACTAAGGTCCTACAATGAGCAGTTCTTC	CASSREGLRSYNEQFF
TRBV6-5	.	.	TRBJ2-2	TGTGCCAGCAGTTACGGACAACTCACCGGGGAGCTGTTTTTT	CASSYGQLTGELFF
TRBV9	TRBD2	.	TRBJ2-7	TGTGCCAGCAGCGCATCTAGCGGGAGCTCCTACGAGCAGTACTTC	CASSASSGSSYEQYF
TRBV7-8	TRBD1	.	TRBJ2-2	TGTGCCAGCAGCTTCGCAGGGGGCTTATCCGGGGAGCTGTTTTTT	CASSFAGGLSGELFF
TRBV9	TRBD1	.	TRBJ1-5	TGTGCCCTACAGACAGGGGGCGTGGGTCAGCCCCAGCATTTT	CALQTGGVGQPQHF
TRBV4-3	.	.	TRBJ2-1	TGCGCCAGCAGCCAAGATCGTGGGGGAGGAAGGCGAAATGAGCAGTTCTTC	CASSQDRGGGRRNEQFF
TRBV11-3	TRBD2	.	TRBJ2-7	TGTGCCAGCAGCCGACTAGCGGGAGAAGGGGAGCAGTACTTC	CASSRLAGEGEQYF
TRBV5-1	TRBD1	.	TRBJ2-7	TGCGCCAGCAGTATACAGGGGGAAATCAACGAGCAGTACTTC	CASSIQGEINEQYF
TRBV10-3	.	.	TRBJ1-2	TGTGCCATCAGTGATGCGGGGTCTAACTATGGCTACACCTTC	CAISDAGSNYGYTF
TRBV2	TRBD2	.	TRBJ2-2	TGTGCCAGCAGCAGACTAGCGGGAGTTAGTACCGGGGAGCTGTTTTTT	CASSRLAGVSTGELFF
TRBV5-1	TRBD2	.	TRBJ2-5	TGCGCCAGCAGCTTGGAGATCGGCGGGGGGGCCGGAGAGACCCAGTACTTC	CASSLEIGGGAGETQYF
TRBV2	.	.	TRBJ1-5	TGTGCCAGCAGTGACCGGGGGGCAAATCAGCCCCAGCATTTT	CASSDRGANQPQHF
TRBV5-1	.	.	TRBJ1-3	TGCGCCAGCTCACTTCAGGGCTCTAGCTCTGGAAACACCATATATTTT	CASSLQGSSSGNTIYF
TRBV9	.	.	TRBJ1-1	TGTGCCAGCAGCCCCCAGTTCGACACTGAAGCTTTCTTT	CASSPQFDTEAFF
TRBV18	TRBD1	.	TRBJ1-2	TGTGCCAGCTCACCGATTCCCGGGACAGGGCCTGTCGGCTACACCTTC	CASSPIPGTGPVGYTF
TRBV5-1	TRBD1	.	TRBJ2-2	TGCGCCAGCAGCACCTTTCCGGGACAGACTAACACCGGGGAGCTGTTTTTT	CASSTFPGQTNTGELFF
TRBV27	.	.	TRBJ2-5	TGTGCCAGCAGCCTGACAGGAGACCAAGAGACCCAGTACTTC	CASSLTGDQETQYF
TRBV9	TRBD1	once	TRBJ1-2	TGTGCCAGCAGCCCCCAAGGGGGCCATAACTATGGCTACACCTTC	CASSPQGGHNYGYTF
TRBV5-1	TRBD1	.	TRBJ2-3	TGCGCCAGCAGCCCGGGACAGGGACCCACAGATACGCAGTATTTT	CASSPGQGPTDTQYF